Listed here is a single T cell receptor (beta chain). V was shortened by 2 bases and J by 3 bases, with 8 bases between the two germline ends. The CDR3 has 14 amino acids. The germline V gene encodes CDR1 MGHRA and CDR2 YSYEKL. This sample was included in a study of control samples from healthy donors and cancer patients. Produced via immunoSEQ multiplex PCR; TCRdb's table is partial and in-frame only. Seen here are a few hundred thousand clones, 75% to 95% observed once, and the top ten hold around 6.5%. The sequenced material came from PBMCs. The sequence was collected from a man in his forties with head and neck cancer. This chain uses TRBV4-1 with TRBJ1-3; D not certain. CDR3 amino acids: CASSQRPVGNTIYF. DNA for the CDR3: TGCGCCAGCAGCCAAAGGCCGGTTGGAAACACCATATATTTT.